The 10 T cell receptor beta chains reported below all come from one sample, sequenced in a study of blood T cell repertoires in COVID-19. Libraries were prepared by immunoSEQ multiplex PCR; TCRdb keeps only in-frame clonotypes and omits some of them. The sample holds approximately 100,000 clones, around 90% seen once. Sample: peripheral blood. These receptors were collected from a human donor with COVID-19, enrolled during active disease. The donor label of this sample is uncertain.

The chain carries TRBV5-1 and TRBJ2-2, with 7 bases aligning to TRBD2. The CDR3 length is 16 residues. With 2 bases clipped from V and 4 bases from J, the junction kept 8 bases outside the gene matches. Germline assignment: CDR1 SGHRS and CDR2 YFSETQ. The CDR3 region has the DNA TGCGCCAGCAGCTTACACGTAAGGGAGGGCACCGGGGAGCTGTTTTTT. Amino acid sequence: CASSLHVREGTGELFF.

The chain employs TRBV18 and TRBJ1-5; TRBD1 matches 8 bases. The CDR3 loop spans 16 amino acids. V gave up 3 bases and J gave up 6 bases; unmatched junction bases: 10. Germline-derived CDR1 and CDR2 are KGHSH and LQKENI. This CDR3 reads CASSPPGQGGGQPQHF. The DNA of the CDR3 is TGTGCCAGCTCACCGCCCGGACAGGGCGGGGGTCAGCCCCAGCATTTT.

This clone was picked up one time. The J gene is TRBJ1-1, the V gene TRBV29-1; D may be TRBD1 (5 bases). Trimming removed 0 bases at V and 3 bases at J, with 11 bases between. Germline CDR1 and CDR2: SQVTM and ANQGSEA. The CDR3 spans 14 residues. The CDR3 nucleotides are TGCAGCGTTGAAGACAATCCGGGGGACACTGAAGCTTTCTTT. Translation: CSVEDNPGDTEAFF.

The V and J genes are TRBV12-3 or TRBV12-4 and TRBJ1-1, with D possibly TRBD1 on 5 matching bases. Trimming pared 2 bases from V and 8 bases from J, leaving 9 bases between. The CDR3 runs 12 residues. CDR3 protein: CASSLQGREAFF. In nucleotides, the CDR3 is TGTGCCAGCAGTTTACAGGGCAGGGAAGCTTTCTTT.

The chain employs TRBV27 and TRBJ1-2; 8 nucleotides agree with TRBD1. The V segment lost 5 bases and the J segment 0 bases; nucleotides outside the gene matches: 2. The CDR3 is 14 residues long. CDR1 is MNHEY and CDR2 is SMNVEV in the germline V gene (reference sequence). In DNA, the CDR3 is TGTGCCAGCAGTCTACAGGGGGCTAACTATGGCTACACCTTC. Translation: CASSLQGANYGYTF.

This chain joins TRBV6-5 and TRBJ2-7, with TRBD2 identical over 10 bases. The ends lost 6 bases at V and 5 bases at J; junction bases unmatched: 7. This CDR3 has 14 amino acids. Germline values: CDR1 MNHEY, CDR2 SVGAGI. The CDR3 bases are TGTGCCAGCAGACCCTCGAGCGGGAGGGACGAGCAGTACTTC. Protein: CASRPSSGRDEQYF.

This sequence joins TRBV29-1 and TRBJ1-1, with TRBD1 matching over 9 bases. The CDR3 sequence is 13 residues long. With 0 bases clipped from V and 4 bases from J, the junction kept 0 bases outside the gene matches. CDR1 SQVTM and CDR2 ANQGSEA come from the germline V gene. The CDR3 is CSVEETGGTEAFF. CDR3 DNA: TGCAGCGTTGAAGAGACAGGGGGCACTGAAGCTTTCTTT.

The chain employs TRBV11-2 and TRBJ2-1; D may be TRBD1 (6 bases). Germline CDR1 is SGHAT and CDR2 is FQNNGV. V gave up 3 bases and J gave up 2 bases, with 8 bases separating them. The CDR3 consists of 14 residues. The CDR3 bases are TGTGCCAGCAGCTTGGGGGCGACCTACAATGAGCAGTTCTTC. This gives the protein CASSLGATYNEQFF. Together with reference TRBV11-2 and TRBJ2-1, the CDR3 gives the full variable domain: EAGVAQSPRYKIIEKRQSVAFWCNPISGHATLYWYQQILGQGPKLLIQFQNNGVVDDSQLPKDRFSAERLKGVDSTLKIQPAKLEDSAVYLCASSLGATYNEQFFGPGTRLTVL.

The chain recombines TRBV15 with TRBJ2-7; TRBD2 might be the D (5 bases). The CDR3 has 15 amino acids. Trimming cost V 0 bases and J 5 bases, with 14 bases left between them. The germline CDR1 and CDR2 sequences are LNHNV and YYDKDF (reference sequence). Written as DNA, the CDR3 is TGTGCCACCAGCAGAGATCGGGAAGGGTGGGACGAGCAGTACTTC. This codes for CATSRDREGWDEQYF.

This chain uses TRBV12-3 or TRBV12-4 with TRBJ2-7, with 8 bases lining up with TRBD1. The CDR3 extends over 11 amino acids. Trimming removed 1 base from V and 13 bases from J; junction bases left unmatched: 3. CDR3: CASSLGTGQYF. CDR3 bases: TGTGCCAGCAGTTTAGGGACAGGGCAATACTTC.